The present entry profiles one T cell receptor beta chain with its context. Arm-PCR of CDR3 regions with iRepertoire HTBI primers generated TCR beta libraries. As processed by the authors: The samples included roughly 62 TRBV and around 15 TRBJ segments. MiXCR was run by TCRdb on the multiplex PCR reads, yielding one entry per CDR3 protein. None of the V and J calls come from the authors' own analysis; TCRdb made them. This table holds about 530,000 distinct CDR3 sequences, roughly 15% found once. Time point described: newly diagnosed GD, antithyroid drugs for less than 3 months. PBMC RNA served as the TCR library source. CDR1 LGHNA and CDR2 YNFKEQ come from the germline V gene. V dropped 0 bases and J dropped 9 bases, with 14 bases sitting between them. The CDR3 consists of 15 residues. This entry is derived from a study of regulatory T cells in long-lasting Graves disease. The same data also contributed to another study, on T cells in Graves' hyperthyroidism and ophthalmopathy. That paper states: HTBI primers drove first-round RT-PCR of the TCR CDR3.

The sequence derives from a middle-aged woman with Graves disease. The source material was peripheral blood mononuclear cells (PBMCs), sampled at new diagnosis, from a patient treated with antithyroid drugs. The chain uses TRBV4-2 and TRBJ1-4; no firm D call. Here the CDR3 DNA reads TGTGCCAGCAGCCAAGAGTGGGTCCTAATGCAAAAACTGTTTTTT. Protein sequence: CASSQEWVLMQKLFF.